Below are 27 T cell receptor beta chains sequenced from a single sample in a study of blood T cell repertoires in COVID-19. Some clones are missing from TCRdb's copy, which holds only in-frame ones; the method was immunoSEQ multiplex PCR. Of around 330,000 clones listed, 85% are singletons. Sequenced sample: PBMCs or T cells enriched from blood (not recorded which). Receptors originate from a woman aged 25-40 years who had been exposed to COVID-19.

The genes are TRBV5-6 and TRBJ2-7; no definite D call. The CDR3 extends over 14 amino acids. Germline V gene lookup returns CDR1 SGHDT and CDR2 YYEEEE. V lost 2 bases to trimming and J lost 0 bases, with 9 bases between them. CDR3 in DNA: TGTGCCAGCAGCTTTTCGAGGATCTCCTACGAGCAGTACTTC. Translation gives CASSFSRISYEQYF.

The chain recombines TRBV4-2 with TRBJ2-1; D remains ambiguous. V was pared by 0 bases and J by 3 bases, with 12 bases between. The CDR3 totals 16 residues. Per germline, CDR1 LGHNA and CDR2 YNFKEQ. In DNA, the CDR3 is TGTGCCAGCAGCCAAGAGACTGGTGATTTCTACAATGAGCAGTTCTTC. Protein: CASSQETGDFYNEQFF.

The V and J genes are TRBV7-6 and TRBJ2-2; TRBD1 agrees at 7 bases. The V and J ends lost 3 bases and 2 bases, in that order; junction bases with no gene match: 9. This CDR3 is 17 amino acids long. CDR1 and CDR2 from the germline V gene are SGHVS and FNYEAQ. As DNA, the CDR3 is TGTGCCAGCAGCTTGAGGACAGGTGGAACTAACACCGGGGAGCTGTTTTTT. Protein product: CASSLRTGGTNTGELFF.

The gene calls are TRBV5-4 and TRBJ2-2; 14 bases agree with TRBD2. CDR1 is SGHNT and CDR2 is YYREEE in the germline V gene (reference sequence). The CDR3 has 17 residues. Trimming removed 4 bases from V and 3 bases from J; junction bases left unmatched: 5. The DNA for the CDR3 is TGTGCCAGCAGCGCGGGACTAGCGGGAGTGGACACCGGGGAGCTGTTTTTT. Residues: CASSAGLAGVDTGELFF.

The gene calls are TRBV30 and TRBJ1-2; D unclear. Germline lookup yields CDR1 GTSNPN and CDR2 SVGIG (reference sequence). The CDR3 consists of 13 residues. Trimming left V 0 bases short and J 8 bases short, with 13 bases between. The CDR3 DNA reads TGTGCCTGGAGTGTATGGCTAACTATGGGCTACACCTTC. It encodes CAWSVWLTMGYTF.

This clone was seen a few times. Here the CDR3 DNA reads TGCGCCAGCAGCTTGGACATGATGAATGAAAAACTGTTTTTT. It translates to CASSLDMMNEKLFF. V is TRBV5-1 and J is TRBJ1-4; D call uncertain. Trimming stripped 0 bases from V and 5 bases from J, with 8 bases between. The CDR3 contains 14 residues. Germline loops: CDR1 SGHRS, CDR2 YFSETQ.

This chain joins TRBV27 and TRBJ2-5; D might be TRBD1 (5 bases). The CDR3 has 15 residues. V lost 3 bases, J lost 4 bases, and 15 bases lay in between. Germline V gene lookup returns CDR1 MNHEY and CDR2 SMNVEV (reference sequence). The CDR3 region has the DNA TGTGCCAGCAGTTTTGGTGGGGCATTGCGAGAGACCCAGTACTTC. It codes for CASSFGGALRETQYF.

The chain employs TRBV18 and TRBJ1-2; D is unclear. This CDR3 has 14 amino acids. Germline CDR1 is KGHSH and CDR2 is LQKENI. The V end was cut by 3 bases, the J end by 5 bases, with 13 bases between. This chain's CDR3 is CASSPSTGMYGYTF. Written as DNA, the CDR3 is TGTGCCAGCTCACCTTCGACCGGGATGTATGGCTACACCTTC.

The genes are TRBV5-1 and TRBJ1-1, with 7 bases lining up with TRBD1. This CDR3 contains 13 residues. CDR1 and CDR2 (germline): SGHRS, YFSETQ. V was pared by 7 bases and J by 4 bases, with 7 bases of the junction left unmatched. The CDR3 loop is CASSGAGGTEAFF. DNA of the CDR3: TGCGCCAGCTCGGGGGCAGGGGGCACTGAAGCTTTCTTT.

The chain has TRBV7-9 and TRBJ2-7; 12 nucleotides line up with TRBD2. This CDR3 comprises 15 residues. The V and J ends lost 2 bases and 2 bases, in that order; junction bases with no gene match: 1. Per the germline V gene, CDR1 is SEHNR and CDR2 is FQNEAQ (reference sequence). The CDR3 DNA reads as TGTGCCAGCAGCTTACTAGCGGGAGGGGCCTACGAGCAGTACTTC. Translating gives CASSLLAGGAYEQYF.

The rearrangement joins TRBV28 to TRBJ2-7; possible D gene TRBD1, 6 bases. This CDR3 spans 13 amino acids. Germline-derived CDR1 and CDR2 are MDHEN and SYDVKM. Deletions cut 3 bases from V and 4 bases from J, with 10 bases between. The CDR3 bases are TGTGCCAGCAGTTTTCCCCAGGGGTACGAGCAGTACTTC. It is translated as CASSFPQGYEQYF.

The V gene is TRBV4-3, the J gene TRBJ2-2; TRBD2 matches at 13 bases. CDR1 and CDR2 from the germline V gene are LGHNA and YSLEER. Trimming at V came to 1 base and at J to 6 bases, leaving 2 bases not matched to a gene. The CDR3 loop spans 16 amino acids. Here the CDR3 DNA reads TGCGCCAGCAGCCAAGGACTAGCGGGGGGTTCCGGGGAGCTGTTTTTT. Amino acids: CASSQGLAGGSGELFF.

This chain uses TRBV2 with TRBJ2-7; D is perhaps TRBD2 (6 bases). This CDR3 has 14 amino acids. Germline V gives CDR1 SNHLY, CDR2 FYNNEI. V was shortened by 3 bases and J by 4 bases, with 13 bases between the two germline ends. The CDR3 sequence: CASSDFREAYEQYF. The CDR3 DNA reads TGTGCCAGCAGTGATTTCAGGGAGGCGTACGAGCAGTACTTC. Based on the CDR3 plus reference TRBV2 and TRBJ2-7, the full variable domain is EPEVTQTPSHQVTQMGQEVILRCVPISNHLYFYWYRQILGQKVEFLVSFYNNEISEKSEIFDDQFSVERPDGSNFTLKIRSTKLEDSAMYFCASSDFREAYEQYFGPGTRLTVT.

The chain couples TRBV5-1 to TRBJ2-3; TRBD2 agrees at 9 bases. Germline CDR1 reads SGHRS; CDR2 reads YFSETQ. Losses at the gene ends were 4 bases for V and 6 bases for J; bases not matched to a gene: 12. CDR3 length: 16 amino acids. CDR3 sequence: CASSLLMAGGADTQYF. The CDR3 coding sequence is TGCGCCAGCAGCCTCTTAATGGCGGGAGGGGCGGATACGCAGTATTTT.

This clone was observed a handful of times. The chain couples TRBV29-1 to TRBJ2-2; 10 positions match TRBD2. Trimming removed 4 bases from V and 7 bases from J; junction bases left unmatched: 9. Germline CDR1 and CDR2: SQVTM and ANQGSEA. The CDR3 has 15 amino acids. For the CDR3, the DNA is TGCAGCGTTGTGCTAGCGGGGGCCCGCAGCGGGGAGCTGTTTTTT. It specifies CSVVLAGARSGELFF.

This chain links TRBV30 with TRBJ1-3; tentative D call: TRBD1 (5 bases). Germline V gene lookup returns CDR1 GTSNPN and CDR2 SVGIG (reference sequence). V gave up 1 base and J gave up 3 bases, with 7 bases separating them. CDR3 size: 13 residues. DNA for the CDR3: TGTGCCTGGAGTGCAGGGCGTGGAAACACCATATATTTT. This translates into CAWSAGRGNTIYF. The full variable domain, in which reference TRBV30 and TRBJ1-3 provide the parts outside the CDR3, is SQTIHQWPATLVQPVGSPLSLECTVEGTSNPNLYWYRQAAGRGLQLLFYSVGIGQISSEVPQNLSASRPQDRQFILSSKKLLLSDSGFYLCAWSAGRGNTIYFGEGSWLTVV.

The V call is TRBV7-2, the J call TRBJ1-6; 9 positions agree with TRBD1. The CDR3 is 16 amino acids. Germline V gene sequence: CDR1 SGHTA, CDR2 FQGNSA. With V trimmed by 3 bases and J by 4 bases, 4 bases remained unmatched. The CDR3 coding sequence is TGTGCCAGCAGCTTCGACAGGGGGAGATATAATTCACCCCTCCACTTT. This sequence encodes CASSFDRGRYNSPLHF.

The CDR3 protein is CASSDRVAGNTIYF. DNA for the CDR3: TGCGCCAGCAGCGACAGGGTCGCTGGAAACACCATATATTTT. V and J are TRBV5-1 and TRBJ1-3; 7 nucleotides align to TRBD1. After removal of 4 bases from V and 2 bases from J, the junction contained 3 bases not matched to a gene. Per germline, CDR1 SGHRS and CDR2 YFSETQ. The CDR3 consists of 14 residues. Full variable domain (outside the CDR3, taken from reference TRBV5-1 and TRBJ1-3): KAGVTQTPRYLIKTRGQQVTLSCSPISGHRSVSWYQQTPGQGLQFLFEYFSETQRNKGNFPGRFSGRQFSNSRSEMNVSTLELGDSALYLCASSDRVAGNTIYFGEGSWLTVV.

V is TRBV27 and J is TRBJ1-1; 10 bases agree with TRBD1. Germline CDR1 reads MNHEY; CDR2 reads SMNVEV (reference sequence). Trimming at V came to 6 bases and at J to 4 bases, leaving 2 bases not matched to a gene. The CDR3 has 13 amino acids. For the CDR3, the DNA is TGTGCCAGCAGGGACAGGGGGATCACTGAAGCTTTCTTT. Amino acid sequence: CASRDRGITEAFF.

This rearrangement joins TRBV5-1 to TRBJ1-1; 7 bases match TRBD1. Germline-derived CDR1 and CDR2 are SGHRS and YFSETQ. The CDR3 is 16 amino acids. V shed 1 base and J 7 bases; nucleotides not matched to a gene: 13. Here the CDR3 DNA reads TGCGCCAGCAGCTTGTTTACGGGTACAGGGGCCAGTGAAGCTTTCTTT. Amino acids: CASSLFTGTGASEAFF.

This chain connects TRBV27 to TRBJ2-1, with D maybe TRBD2 (7 bases). This CDR3 contains 16 residues. From germline, CDR1 is MNHEY and CDR2 SMNVEV (reference sequence). Trimming took 1 base from V and 4 from J, leaving 14 bases between them. The chain's CDR3 is CASSLLAGARYNEQFF. In nucleotides, the CDR3 is TGTGCCAGCAGTTTATTGGCGGGGGCCAGATACAATGAGCAGTTCTTC.

The chain combines TRBV19 with TRBJ1-4, with TRBD1 identical over 7 bases. V shed 5 bases and J 7 bases; nucleotides not matched to a gene: 7. This CDR3 is built from 14 residues. The germline V gene has CDR1 LNHDA and CDR2 SQIVND (reference sequence). The CDR3, as DNA: TGTGCCAGTAGTCCGACAGGGCCAGGTGAAAAACTGTTTTTT. Amino acids: CASSPTGPGEKLFF.

The rearrangement links TRBV7-9 to TRBJ2-7; 9 bases align to TRBD2. The CDR3 is 17 amino acids. V trimming: 5 bases; J trimming: 0 bases; junction bases outside the gene matches: 11. The germline CDR1 and CDR2 sequences are SEHNR and FQNEAQ (reference sequence). The CDR3 DNA sequence: TGTGCCAGCAGCGCGGACGGTCTAGCGGGGAGCTCCTACGAGCAGTACTTC. This gives the protein CASSADGLAGSSYEQYF.

The chain recombines TRBV18 with TRBJ2-3; 8 positions agree with TRBD2. V was pared by 4 bases and J by 0 bases, with 6 bases of the junction left unmatched. Germline V lookup: CDR1 KGHSH, CDR2 LQKENI. The CDR3 covers 16 residues. Here the CDR3 DNA reads TGTGCCAGCTCACATCGACTAGCGAATAGCACAGATACGCAGTATTTT. This gives the protein CASSHRLANSTDTQYF. The variable domain in full, completed from reference TRBV18 and TRBJ2-3, reads NAGVMQNPRHLVRRRGQEARLRCSPMKGHSHVYWYRQLPEEGLKFMVYLQKENIIDESGMPKERFSAEFPKEGPSILRIQQVVRGDSAAYFCASSHRLANSTDTQYFGPGTRLTVL.

The chain is built from TRBV5-1 and TRBJ1-1; D call uncertain. The V and J ends lost 4 bases and 1 base respectively, with 11 bases between them. Germline CDR1 is SGHRS and CDR2 is YFSETQ. CDR3 size: 14 residues. CDR3 sequence reads: CASSSEGRNTEAFF. CDR3 DNA: TGCGCCAGCAGCAGCGAAGGGAGGAACACTGAAGCTTTCTTT.

The chain combines TRBV2 with TRBJ2-7; 7 bases match TRBD1. This CDR3 is 14 amino acids long. Germline V gene data show CDR1 as SNHLY and CDR2 as FYNNEI. J gave up 1 base and V 4 bases, and 4 bases lay outside the gene matches. In nucleotides, the CDR3 is TGTGCCAGCAGTGGCAACAGGGGTTCCTACGAGCAGTACTTC. It encodes CASSGNRGSYEQYF.

In its sample, this clone was seen a few times. The J gene is TRBJ1-1, the V gene TRBV25-1; no clear D. The germline gives CDR1 MGHDK, CDR2 SYGVNS. Between the trimmed V and J ends, which lost 3 bases and 1 base, there was a span of 15 bases. The CDR3 runs 16 residues. The CDR3 protein is CASSDGVGATNTEAFF. Written as DNA, the CDR3 is TGTGCCAGCAGTGACGGGGTGGGAGCAACGAACACTGAAGCTTTCTTT.